This passage covers 23 T cell receptor beta chains from one sample sequenced in a study of human T cells and chemical hapten exposure. The time point is: patch test 2, 6 weeks after DPC sensitization. Noted treatment: therapeutic diphenylcyclopropenone sensitization with weekly scalp DPC. TCRdb reprocessed the RACE reads with MiXCR, giving one entry per CDR3 protein. The table lists 70,000 to 90,000 distinct CDR3 sequences, under 11% of them singletons. The sample here was whole blood, taken in connection with sensitization to the hapten diphenylcyclopropenone (DPC). The source of these receptors is a woman aged 50 to 60 with alopecia areata. Some clones in this sample may be carry-over from other donors' samples.

Only a few counts were recorded for this clonotype. The genes are TRBV19 and TRBJ1-2, with D possibly TRBD1 on 5 matching bases. The germline V gene has CDR1 LNHDA and CDR2 SQIVND (reference sequence). This CDR3 is built from 14 residues. Between the trimmed V and J ends, which lost 5 bases and 8 bases, there was a span of 18 bases. The CDR3 DNA reads TGTGCCAGTAGTCCCGGGAGCGGGGCGGGCGGCTACACCTTC. Its protein product is CASSPGSGAGGYTF. Full variable domain (missing parts from reference TRBV19 and TRBJ1-2): DGGITQSPKYLFRKEGQNVTLSCEQNLNHDAMYWYRQDPGQGLRLIYYSQIVNDFQKGDIAEGYSVSREKKESFPLTVTSAQKNPTAFYLCASSPGSGAGGYTFGSGTRLTVV.

There are many counts of this clonotype. The V and J genes are TRBV7-9 and TRBJ2-7, with 9 nucleotides matching TRBD1. V was clipped by 5 bases and J by 2 bases; unmatched bases: 7. Germline-derived CDR1 and CDR2 are SEHNR and FQNEAQ (reference sequence). This CDR3 contains 15 residues. The DNA for the CDR3 is TGTGCCAGCAGCCACCGGGACAGGGCGCCCTACGAGCAGTACTTC. Encoded protein: CASSHRDRAPYEQYF.

This chain uses TRBV2 with TRBJ2-3; D is undetermined. CDR1 is SNHLY and CDR2 is FYNNEI in the germline V gene. This CDR3 is 12 amino acids long. V lost 4 bases to trimming and J lost 8 bases, with 10 bases between them. The CDR3 loop reads CASSVPLGTQYF. CDR3 DNA sequence: TGTGCCAGCAGTGTCCCCTTGGGTACGCAGTATTTT.

This clonotype was found many times. The chain joins TRBV29-1 to TRBJ2-5, with 7 bases fitting TRBD1. CDR1 is SQVTM, CDR2 ANQGSEA, per germline. Trimming took 4 bases from V and 5 from J; bases not matched to a gene: 10. This CDR3 has 14 amino acids. The chain's CDR3 is CSVALQGLGETQYF. The CDR3 DNA is TGCAGCGTTGCCCTACAGGGGCTGGGCGAGACCCAGTACTTC.

The rearrangement uses TRBV7-2 and TRBJ2-2; TRBD2 is a possible D gene (5 bases). The CDR3 contains 14 residues. Germline values: CDR1 SGHTA, CDR2 FQGNSA. Trimming pared 5 bases from V and 7 bases from J, leaving 14 bases between. The CDR3 DNA follows: TGTGCCAGCAGCAGCGGTGCTCGGGGCGGGGAGCTGTTTTTT. Its protein product is CASSSGARGGELFF.

There are many counts of this clonotype. The chain couples TRBV25-1 to TRBJ2-1; D is ambiguous. Germline CDR1 reads MGHDK; CDR2 reads SYGVNS. The V end lost 3 bases, the J end lost 0 bases, and 9 bases lay between the germline ends. The CDR3 runs to 15 residues. The CDR3, as DNA: TGTGCCAGCAGTGAGTATATCAGCTCCTACAATGAGCAGTTCTTC. It is translated as CASSEYISSYNEQFF.

This clonotype was observed a few times. The chain links TRBV29-1 to TRBJ2-7, with D hard to call. Between the trimmed V and J ends, which lost 1 base and 7 bases, there was a span of 11 bases. CDR1 SQVTM and CDR2 ANQGSEA come from the germline V gene. CDR3 size: 12 residues. In DNA form, the CDR3 reads TGCAGCGTTGAAGGTCAGTCAGAGGAGCAGTACTTC. This gives the protein CSVEGQSEEQYF.

At least ten counts were recorded for this clonotype. V usage is TRBV21-1 and J usage is TRBJ2-7. TRBV21-1 is a pseudogene segment. There are 12 residues in the CDR3. DNA for the CDR3: TGTGCCAGCAGCAAAGCGCTGATCGAGCAGTACTTC. This sequence encodes CASSKALIEQYF.

The chain has TRBV2 and TRBJ1-1, with 9 bases fitting TRBD1. Trimming removed 7 bases from V and 3 bases from J; junction bases left unmatched: 6. CDR3 length equals 14 residues. Germline V CDR1 and CDR2: SNHLY, FYNNEI. This CDR3 reads CASNQGTGYTEAFF. The CDR3 DNA follows: TGTGCCAGCAATCAGGGGACAGGGTACACTGAAGCTTTCTTT.

This clonotype was counted at least ten times. J is TRBJ2-2 and V is TRBV12-3 or TRBV12-4; D remains ambiguous. Trimming shortened V by 3 bases and J by 2 bases, and 7 bases separated the two germline ends. This CDR3 contains 14 residues. CDR3 amino acids: CASSFLDNTGELFF. In DNA, the CDR3 is TGTGCCAGCAGTTTTCTTGATAACACCGGGGAGCTGTTTTTT.

This chain joins TRBV29-1 and TRBJ2-7; 12 bases match TRBD1. Trimming at V came to 8 bases and at J to 6 bases, leaving 8 bases not matched to a gene. The CDR3 covers 13 residues. Germline CDR1 SQVTM, CDR2 ANQGSEA. The CDR3, as DNA: TGCAGCTCTTGGGACAGGGGGCTCGGCGAGCAGTACTTC. Protein sequence: CSSWDRGLGEQYF.

This clonotype was seen repeatedly, ten times or more. The V and J genes are TRBV28 and TRBJ1-4, with TRBD1 as a possible D gene (5 bases). Per the germline V gene, CDR1 is MDHEN and CDR2 is SYDVKM. Between the trimmed V and J ends, which lost 7 bases and 8 bases, there was a span of 20 bases. The CDR3 spans 15 residues. This chain's CDR3 is CASTTGAAQGEKLFF. The CDR3 DNA follows: TGTGCCAGCACCACAGGCGCCGCCCAGGGAGAAAAACTGTTTTTT.

V usage is TRBV4-3 and J usage is TRBJ2-7, with D possibly TRBD1 on 5 matching bases. Germline CDR1 is LGHNA and CDR2 is YSLEER. V lost 0 bases and J 2 bases, leaving 11 bases between the germline ends. The CDR3 has 15 residues. Here the CDR3 reads CASSQDRARAYEQYF. The CDR3 bases are TGCGCCAGCAGCCAAGACAGGGCTAGGGCCTACGAGCAGTACTTC.

The chain employs TRBV4-3 and TRBJ2-1, with TRBD2 matching 8 bases. Germline assignment: CDR1 LGHNA and CDR2 YSLEER. V trimming: 0 bases; J trimming: 4 bases; junction bases outside the gene matches: 5. The CDR3 runs 16 residues. CDR3 sequence: CASSQEVSGVYNEQFF. The CDR3 DNA is TGCGCCAGCAGCCAAGAAGTTAGCGGGGTATACAATGAGCAGTTCTTC.

The table lists this clonotype with a few counts. The gene calls are TRBV4-1 and TRBJ2-5; D remains unclear. V was shortened by 0 bases and J by 4 bases, with 9 bases between the two germline ends. The CDR3 has 14 residues. In germline, CDR1 is MGHRA, CDR2 YSYEKL. CDR3 region: CASSQDTLRETQYF. The CDR3 DNA reads TGCGCCAGCAGCCAAGATACCCTAAGAGAGACCCAGTACTTC.

This clonotype was found a few times. The J gene is TRBJ2-5, the V gene TRBV18, with 8 bases identical to TRBD1. From germline, CDR1 is KGHSH and CDR2 LQKENI. The CDR3 has 14 amino acids. V lost 2 bases, J lost 2 bases, and 1 base stayed unmatched. The CDR3, as DNA: TGTGCCAGCTCACCAGGACAGGGACAAGAGACCCAGTACTTC. The encoded protein is CASSPGQGQETQYF.

This clonotype was seen many times. This chain connects TRBV29-1 to TRBJ2-7, with D perhaps matching TRBD1 (5 bases). In germline, CDR1 is SQVTM, CDR2 ANQGSEA. This CDR3 has 12 residues. The V and J ends lost 2 bases and 6 bases respectively, with 11 bases between them. The CDR3 bases are TGCAGCGTTGAACCAGGGCTAGGCGAGCAGTACTTC. Translated, it gives CSVEPGLGEQYF.

In this sample, this clonotype turned up many times. The chain uses TRBV2 and TRBJ2-2; 8 positions agree with TRBD2. The V segment lost 6 bases and the J segment 5 bases; nucleotides outside the gene matches: 8. In germline, CDR1 is SNHLY, CDR2 FYNNEI. There are 15 residues in the CDR3. The CDR3: CASRPGLGGTGELFF. The DNA of the CDR3 is TGTGCCAGCAGACCGGGACTAGGGGGAACCGGGGAGCTGTTTTTT.

The V gene is TRBV7-2, the J gene TRBJ2-1; maybe TRBD2 (6 bases). The CDR3 loop spans 17 amino acids. Germline V lookup: CDR1 SGHTA, CDR2 FQGNSA. Trimming shortened V by 5 bases and J by 0 bases, and 17 bases separated the two germline ends. The CDR3 here is CASSRNDPSASYNEQFF. The CDR3, as DNA: TGTGCCAGCAGCCGAAACGACCCTAGCGCCTCCTACAATGAGCAGTTCTTC. Full variable domain (remainder filled in from reference TRBV7-2 and TRBJ2-1): GAGVSQSPSNKVTEKGKDVELRCDPISGHTALYWYRQSLGQGLEFLIYFQGNSAPDKSGLPSDRFSAERTGGSVSTLTIQRTQQEDSAVYLCASSRNDPSASYNEQFFGPGTRLTVL.

This clonotype has a handful of counts. The V and J genes are TRBV10-3 and TRBJ2-1; D is possibly TRBD2 (6 bases). The CDR3 covers 15 residues. V was trimmed by 3 bases and J by 4 bases, leaving 13 bases between them. Germline V gives CDR1 ENHRY, CDR2 SYGVKD. The CDR3 here is CAISDPSSVYNEQFF. CDR3 nucleotides: TGTGCCATCAGTGACCCCTCTAGCGTTTACAATGAGCAGTTCTTC.

This clonotype occurred a few times. J is TRBJ1-1 and V is TRBV20-1, with 9 bases aligning to TRBD1. CDR1 and CDR2 from the germline V gene are DFQATT and SNEGSKA (reference sequence). Trimming took 6 bases from V and 7 from J; bases not matched to a gene: 6. The CDR3 spans 12 residues. The CDR3 here is CSARTGDYEAFF. The CDR3 coding sequence is TGCAGTGCGAGGACAGGGGACTATGAAGCTTTCTTT.

The chain uses TRBV28 and TRBJ2-7; 8 nucleotides match TRBD1. After removal of 5 bases from V and 3 bases from J, the junction contained 12 bases not matched to a gene. Germline V gene data show CDR1 as MDHEN and CDR2 as SYDVKM. CDR3 length equals 16 residues. The CDR3 DNA reads TGTGCCAGCAGTGGACAGGGACCCTCCGCTTTCTACGAGCAGTACTTC. It specifies CASSGQGPSAFYEQYF.

The genes are TRBV10-3 and TRBJ2-7; D assignment may be TRBD1 or TRBD2 (5 bases each). V gave up 2 bases and J gave up 7 bases, with 15 bases separating them. In germline, CDR1 is ENHRY, CDR2 SYGVKD. This CDR3 is built from 14 residues. Written as DNA, the CDR3 is TGTGCCATCAGTGAGCGAACCGGGACGCGAGAGCAGTACTTC. Amino acid sequence: CAISERTGTREQYF.